These 29 T cell receptor beta chains originate from one sample sequenced in a study of blood T cell repertoires in COVID-19 (dated by TCRdb to the early 2020s). Library preparation used the immunoSEQ multiplex PCR assay. TCRdb stores this immuneACCESS table with in-frame sequences only. Part of the clones is absent; in the studies checked, under half of the shortfall reflects unresolved V genes, and no reason is known for the rest. Present in this sample are 90,000 or so clones, 55% to 80% of which were seen just once. In total, the top ten clones hold roughly 24% of the sample. The specimen was peripheral blood. These TCRs come from an older woman in a cohort sampled during active or convalescent COVID-19.

The chain carries TRBV7-8 and TRBJ1-1; D possibly corresponds to TRBD1 (5 bases). Trimming pared 1 base from V and 10 bases from J, leaving 19 bases between. The germline V gene has CDR1 SGHVS and CDR2 FQNEAQ. CDR3 size: 15 residues. The CDR3: CASSLEGAAGEGAFF. CDR3 coding DNA: TGTGCCAGCAGCTTAGAAGGGGCGGCTGGGGAGGGAGCTTTCTTT.

The V call is TRBV7-2, the J call TRBJ1-1; TRBD1 agrees at 9 bases. J was trimmed by 6 bases and V by 4 bases; bases with no gene match: 6. CDR1 is SGHTA and CDR2 is FQGNSA in the germline V gene. There are 14 residues in the CDR3. The CDR3: CASSYPGQGPEAFF. CDR3 nucleotides: TGTGCCAGCAGCTACCCGGGACAGGGCCCTGAAGCTTTCTTT. Variable domain in full (rest from reference TRBV7-2 and TRBJ1-1): GAGVSQSPSNKVTEKGKDVELRCDPISGHTALYWYRQSLGQGLEFLIYFQGNSAPDKSGLPSDRFSAERTGGSVSTLTIQRTQQEDSAVYLCASSYPGQGPEAFFGQGTRLTVV.

The chain couples TRBV5-1 to TRBJ2-7; possible D gene TRBD2, 5 bases. Germline V CDR1 and CDR2: SGHRS, YFSETQ. Trimming stripped 0 bases from V and 3 bases from J, with 10 bases between. The CDR3 consists of 14 residues. The CDR3 protein is CASSLDRGVYEQYF. CDR3 nucleotides: TGCGCCAGCAGCTTGGATCGGGGAGTCTACGAGCAGTACTTC.

In this sample, this clone turned up once. The V and J genes are TRBV7-9 and TRBJ2-1, with 9 bases lining up with TRBD2. Trimming removed 4 bases from V and 3 bases from J; junction bases left unmatched: 13. Germline-derived CDR1 and CDR2 are SEHNR and FQNEAQ (reference sequence). This CDR3 is built from 18 residues. The CDR3 loop is CASSSYTGTSNYYNEQFF. CDR3 sequence (DNA): TGTGCCAGCAGCTCCTATACCGGGACTAGCAACTACTACAATGAGCAGTTCTTC.

This sequence joins TRBV7-3 and TRBJ2-2, with D possibly TRBD1 on 6 matching bases. This CDR3 is built from 17 residues. Between the trimmed V and J ends, which lost 3 bases and 5 bases, there was a span of 19 bases. The germline V gene has CDR1 SGHTA and CDR2 FQGTGA. The CDR3 DNA follows: TGTGCCAGCAGCTTTCTCCCCGTGGGGGCAGGGACCGGGGAGCTGTTTTTT. Translated, it gives CASSFLPVGAGTGELFF.

The chain carries TRBV6-5 and TRBJ2-5; D may be TRBD1 (6 bases). The length of the CDR3 is 15 residues. V lost 6 bases and J 4 bases, leaving 18 bases between the germline ends. The germline CDR1 and CDR2 sequences are MNHEY and SVGAGI. The CDR3 nucleotides read TGTGCCAGCAGGCCAAACAGGGTGGCCCGAGAGACCCAGTACTTC. Translated: CASRPNRVARETQYF.

This clone was found once. This chain links TRBV5-5 with TRBJ1-5; D uncertain. Germline V gene data show CDR1 as SGHKS and CDR2 as YYEKEE (reference sequence). The CDR3 covers 16 residues. V shed 0 bases and J shed 0 bases, with 10 bases lying between them. In nucleotides, the CDR3 is TGTGCCAGCAGCTTGGATGTACACCATAGCAATCAGCCCCAGCATTTT. Translating gives CASSLDVHHSNQPQHF.

V and J are TRBV5-5 and TRBJ2-7; D may be TRBD1 (6 bases). V lost 1 base and J 6 bases, leaving 14 bases between the germline ends. CDR3 size: 14 residues. Per germline, CDR1 SGHKS and CDR2 YYEKEE (reference sequence). The CDR3 nucleotides are TGTGCCAGCAGCTTGCAGGGGCGGCATCTCGAGCAGTACTTC. It encodes CASSLQGRHLEQYF.

This clone was observed a handful of times. The rearrangement joins TRBV19 to TRBJ2-7; D is perhaps TRBD1 (5 bases). CDR3 length: 14 amino acids. V lost 4 bases to trimming and J lost 1 base, with 11 bases between them. CDR1 and CDR2 from the germline V gene are LNHDA and SQIVND (reference sequence). The CDR3 loop is CASSNKPGSYEQYF. In DNA form, the CDR3 reads TGTGCCAGTAGTAATAAGCCAGGGTCCTACGAGCAGTACTTC.

The chain combines TRBV19 with TRBJ2-3; 10 bases align to TRBD1. The CDR3 is made up of 13 amino acids. V dropped 9 bases and J dropped 3; count of bases not matched to a gene: 3. CDR1 and CDR2 (germline): LNHDA, SQIVND (reference sequence). CDR3 region: CASRDRGTDTQYF. The CDR3 nucleotides are TGTGCCAGCCGGGACAGGGGAACAGATACGCAGTATTTT.

This chain uses TRBV7-2 with TRBJ1-6; a possible D gene is TRBD1 (5 bases). CDR3 length: 14 residues. Germline V gene lookup returns CDR1 SGHTA and CDR2 FQGNSA. V was cut by 5 bases and J by 6 bases, with 11 bases left in between. This CDR3 reads CASSLRQTNSPLHF. In DNA, the CDR3 is TGTGCCAGCAGCCTTCGACAGACTAATTCACCCCTCCACTTT.

The gene calls are TRBV5-6 and TRBJ2-7; D may be TRBD2 (6 bases). Trimming took 0 bases from V and 0 from J, leaving 10 bases between them. Germline CDR1 and CDR2: SGHDT and YYEEEE. The CDR3 extends over 15 amino acids. In nucleotides, the CDR3 is TGTGCCAGCAGCTTGGAGCGGGTGAGCTCCTACGAGCAGTACTTC. Its translation: CASSLERVSSYEQYF.

The rearrangement uses TRBV2 and TRBJ2-7, with unresolved D. V was shortened by 3 bases and J by 2 bases, with 5 bases between the two germline ends. The CDR3 loop spans 12 amino acids. In germline, CDR1 is SNHLY, CDR2 FYNNEI. The CDR3 loop is CASSELTYEQYF. DNA for the CDR3: TGTGCCAGCAGTGAGTTAACCTACGAGCAGTACTTC.

This clone was counted a few times. J is TRBJ2-1 and V is TRBV19; 8 nucleotides agree with TRBD1. Losses at the gene ends were 8 bases for V and 9 bases for J; bases not matched to a gene: 12. The CDR3 length is 14 residues. Germline-derived CDR1 and CDR2 are LNHDA and SQIVND (reference sequence). CDR3 sequence: CASRDRSPVGEQFF. Written as DNA, the CDR3 is TGTGCCAGTCGGGACAGGTCCCCAGTGGGTGAGCAGTTCTTC.

V is TRBV5-6 and J is TRBJ1-6; TRBD1 agrees at 7 bases. The ends lost 2 bases at V and 10 bases at J; junction bases unmatched: 9. This CDR3 is 15 amino acids long. Germline V gene sequence: CDR1 SGHDT, CDR2 YYEEEE. The CDR3 DNA is TGTGCCAGCAGCTTTTTTGACAGGGCGGACTCACCCCTCCACTTT. Protein product: CASSFFDRADSPLHF.

CDR3 nucleotide sequence: TGCGCCAGCAGCCGGGACATCCATGAGCAGTTCTTC. Protein sequence: CASSRDIHEQFF. The gene calls are TRBV5-1 and TRBJ2-1, with D possibly being TRBD1 (6 bases). The CDR3 sequence is 12 residues long. V was trimmed by 4 bases and J by 8 bases, leaving 10 bases between them. CDR1 is SGHRS and CDR2 is YFSETQ in the germline V gene.

V usage is TRBV5-1 and J usage is TRBJ2-7; D is perhaps TRBD2 (6 bases). From germline, CDR1 is SGHRS and CDR2 YFSETQ. This CDR3 has 13 amino acids. Trimming stripped 0 bases from V and 4 bases from J, with 8 bases between. The CDR3: CASSLAGTYEQYF. The DNA for the CDR3 is TGCGCCAGCAGCTTGGCAGGGACTTACGAGCAGTACTTC.

This clone was picked up one time. The chain is built from TRBV9 and TRBJ2-1; 9 bases are a match to TRBD2. The length of the CDR3 is 16 residues. V was pared by 0 bases and J by 10 bases, with 11 bases of the junction left unmatched. CDR1 and CDR2 from the germline V gene are SGDLS and YYNGEE. CDR3 region: CASSVAPGAGGREQFF. As DNA, the CDR3 is TGTGCCAGCAGCGTAGCCCCCGGTGCGGGGGGGCGAGAGCAGTTCTTC.

J is TRBJ2-2 and V is TRBV6-5; TRBD1 matches at 7 bases. Germline V gene data show CDR1 as MNHEY and CDR2 as SVGAGI. The CDR3 consists of 14 residues. J lost 1 base, V lost 7 bases, and 3 bases had no gene match. The DNA for the CDR3 is TGTGCCAGCAATCGGGACAGGAACACCGGGGAGCTGTTTTTT. It encodes CASNRDRNTGELFF.

J is TRBJ1-6 and V is TRBV5-6; D perhaps matches TRBD1 (6 bases). CDR3 length: 15 residues. Germline CDR1 is SGHDT and CDR2 is YYEEEE. Trimming stripped 0 bases from V and 10 bases from J, with 14 bases between. CDR3 DNA: TGTGCCAGCAGCTTGGAACAGGGTCAGAGATCACCCCTCCACTTT. Translated: CASSLEQGQRSPLHF.

The chain carries TRBV19 and TRBJ2-1; 9 bases align to TRBD2. The CDR3 covers 15 residues. From germline, CDR1 is LNHDA and CDR2 SQIVND (reference sequence). Trimming removed 6 bases from V and 2 bases from J; junction bases left unmatched: 5. The chain's CDR3 is CASRASGVTYNEQFF. The CDR3 DNA is TGTGCCAGTAGGGCTAGCGGGGTCACCTACAATGAGCAGTTCTTC.

This clone has more than one count but fewer than ten. The chain is built from TRBV7-2 and TRBJ2-7, with D perhaps TRBD1 (6 bases). The V and J ends lost 6 bases and 2 bases respectively, with 14 bases between them. This CDR3 has 14 residues. Germline V gene data show CDR1 as SGHTA and CDR2 as FQGNSA. The CDR3: CASRYRRGAYEQYF. Written as DNA, the CDR3 is TGTGCCAGCAGATACCGCAGGGGAGCCTACGAGCAGTACTTC.

The chain uses TRBV7-3 and TRBJ2-1; 14 nucleotides agree with TRBD2. The CDR3 is 18 amino acids. The V and J ends lost 0 bases and 7 bases, in that order; junction bases with no gene match: 8. The germline gives CDR1 SGHTA, CDR2 FQGTGA. CDR3 DNA sequence: TGTGCCAGCAGCTTAACTGTGACTAGCGGGGGGGCCCGGAATGAGCAGTTCTTC. This sequence encodes CASSLTVTSGGARNEQFF.

The CDR3 DNA reads TGTGCCAGTACCGCAACAGGGAACTCTGGAAACACCATATATTTT. It encodes CASTATGNSGNTIYF. This chain connects TRBV19 to TRBJ1-3, with D possibly matching TRBD1 (6 bases). CDR1 is LNHDA, CDR2 SQIVND, per germline (reference sequence). Trimming took 7 bases from V and 0 from J, leaving 13 bases between them. CDR3 length: 15 amino acids.

V and J are TRBV6-2 or TRBV6-3 and TRBJ2-1; 12 bases agree with TRBD2. Trimming removed 4 bases from V and 7 bases from J; junction bases left unmatched: 5. This CDR3 is built from 15 residues. Germline CDR1 is MNHEY and CDR2 is SVGEGT. CDR3 coding DNA: TGTGCCAGCAGTTTCCTAGCGGGGGGGCAGAATGAGCAGTTCTTC. Protein: CASSFLAGGQNEQFF.

V is TRBV6-5 and J is TRBJ1-1; the D gene is possibly TRBD1 (5 bases). The germline CDR1 and CDR2 sequences are MNHEY and SVGAGI. Trimming stripped 2 bases from V and 5 bases from J, with 12 bases between. CDR3 size: 14 residues. In DNA, the CDR3 is TGTGCCAGCAGTTACGGGAGGGGTGGGACTGAAGCTTTCTTT. Translating it yields CASSYGRGGTEAFF.

This rearrangement joins TRBV6-5 to TRBJ1-1, with D tentatively TRBD1 (5 bases). The CDR3 runs to 11 residues. Per the germline V gene, CDR1 is MNHEY and CDR2 is SVGAGI. V lost 4 bases and J lost 10, with 10 bases in between. The CDR3 reads CASSSQGSAFF. The CDR3 bases are TGTGCCAGCAGTTCCCAGGGATCAGCTTTCTTT.

The chain joins TRBV30 to TRBJ2-2; D possibly corresponds to TRBD1 (6 bases). The CDR3 extends over 14 amino acids. V lost 3 bases to trimming and J lost 4 bases, with 12 bases between them. In germline, CDR1 is GTSNPN, CDR2 SVGIG (reference sequence). The CDR3 DNA reads as TGTGCCTGGAGGAGGACAGATGGCACCGGGGAGCTGTTTTTT. Translating gives CAWRRTDGTGELFF. The whole variable domain, remainder taken from reference TRBV30 and TRBJ2-2, is SQTIHQWPATLVQPVGSPLSLECTVEGTSNPNLYWYRQAAGRGLQLLFYSVGIGQISSEVPQNLSASRPQDRQFILSSKKLLLSDSGFYLCAWRRTDGTGELFFGEGSRLTVL.

This clone came up a few times. The gene calls are TRBV6-2 or TRBV6-3 and TRBJ2-1; 13 bases map to TRBD2. The CDR3 extends over 18 amino acids. V shed 5 bases, J shed 6 bases, and the junction held 13 bases outside the gene matches. The V gene's germline CDR1 is MNHEY and CDR2 SVGEGT. The CDR3 loop is CASSALGLAGVRVNEQFF. The CDR3 bases are TGTGCCAGCAGTGCCCTAGGACTAGCGGGGGTGCGTGTCAATGAGCAGTTCTTC.